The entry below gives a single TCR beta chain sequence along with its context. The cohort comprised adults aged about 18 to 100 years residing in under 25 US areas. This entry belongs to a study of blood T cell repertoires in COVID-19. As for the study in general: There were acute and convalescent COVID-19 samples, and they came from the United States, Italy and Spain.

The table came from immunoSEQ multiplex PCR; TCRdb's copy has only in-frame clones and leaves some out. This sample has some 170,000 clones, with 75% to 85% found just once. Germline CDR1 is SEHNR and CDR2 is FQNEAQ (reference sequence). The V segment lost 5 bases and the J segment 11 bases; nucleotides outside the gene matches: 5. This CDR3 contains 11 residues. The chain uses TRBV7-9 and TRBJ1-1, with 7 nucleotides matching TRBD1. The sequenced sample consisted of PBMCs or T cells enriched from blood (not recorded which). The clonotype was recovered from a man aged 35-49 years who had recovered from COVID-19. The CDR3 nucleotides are TGTGCCAGCAGCGAGGACAGGTTGGCTTTCTTT. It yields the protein CASSEDRLAFF.